The entry below describes one T cell receptor beta chain. The V gene lost 2 bases and the J gene lost 0 bases, with 11 bases spanning the gap. Looked up from germline, CDR1 is LGHDT and CDR2 is YNNKEL (reference sequence). This CDR3 comprises 17 residues. These data belong to a study of blood T cell repertoires in COVID-19. Turning to the study itself: The origin of the acute and convalescent COVID-19 samples was the United States, Italy and Spain. T cells, B-cell-depleted T cells, or PBMCs supplied cDNA or gDNA.

In the original workflow: Reference gene primer amplification gave estimated nucleated cell counts. The protocol was immunoSEQ multiplex PCR, while the TCRdb copy is restricted to in-frame clones and leaves out a portion. For V, J and clone size, that table is used; D and trimming come from the DNA. The sample lists 270,000 or so clones; about nine tenths were seen once. Input material: peripheral blood. This chain connects TRBV3-1 (or the pseudogene TRBV3-2) to TRBJ2-6; tentatively, D is TRBD2 (6 bases). This clonotype was obtained from a woman in her 40s who had recovered from COVID-19. The DNA of the CDR3 is TGTGCCAGCAGCCAACTCCAGGGAGGCTCTGGGGCCAACGTCCTGACTTTC. This encodes CASSQLQGGSGANVLTF.